This TCR beta chain was captured by sequencing in a study of control samples from healthy donors and cancer patients. Germline V CDR1 and CDR2: SGHTA, FQGNSA. The V and J ends lost 2 bases and 3 bases respectively, with 11 bases between them. The CDR3 spans 15 residues. Method: immunoSEQ multiplex PCR; TCRdb's copy keeps in-frame clones and lacks some. The sample lists 150,000 to 200,000 clones, around 90% occurring once. The genes are TRBV7-2 and TRBJ2-1; D may correspond to TRBD1 or TRBD2 (6 bases each). Sequencing was carried out using blood. This receptor was identified in a woman between 45 and 60 years old in good health. The CDR3 DNA is TGTGCCAGCAGCTTAAGGGGGGCCCTCTACAATGAGCAGTTCTTC. Translating gives CASSLRGALYNEQFF.